These T cell receptor beta chains were read from a single sample in a study of T cells in Graves' hyperthyroidism and ophthalmopathy. MiXCR was run by TCRdb on the multiplex PCR reads, yielding one entry per CDR3 protein. The sample holds over 500,000 distinct CDR3 sequences; about a sixth are singletons and the top ten take roughly 15%. Sequenced material: blood. The receptors originated from a woman between 18 and 29 years old with Graves' ophthalmopathy. Both conserved end residues are part of each CDR3. A D gene is named only where the DNA matches it firmly. The size field is filled for only some rows; it gives once, few, many or a size class.

j_call	d_call	v_call	clone_size	cdr3_nt	cdr3_aa
TRBJ1-1	TRBD1	TRBV14	few	TGTGCCAGCAGCCAATACAGGGGGAGTGGCACTGAAGCTTTCTTT	CASSQYRGSGTEAFF
TRBJ2-1	-	TRBV14	-	TGTGCCAGCAGCCAATGGGGCTACAATGAGCAGTTCTTC	CASSQWGYNEQFF
TRBJ2-1	-	TRBV10-3	many	TGTGCCATCAGTGGACTCAAAGCGAACTCCTACAATGAGCAGTTCTTC	CAISGLKANSYNEQFF
TRBJ2-3	TRBD2	TRBV7-6	many	TGTGCCAGCAGCTTAGGTGGGAGGGCCGGAGATACGCAGTATTTT	CASSLGGRAGDTQYF
TRBJ2-7	TRBD2	TRBV18	many	TGTGCCAGCTCACCAGCTAGCGGCTCCTACGAGCAGTACTTC	CASSPASGSYEQYF
TRBJ2-3	TRBD2	TRBV9	many	TGTGCCAGCAGCGACAGGACTAGCGGTACCACAGATACGCAGTATTTT	CASSDRTSGTTDTQYF
TRBJ1-2	-	TRBV7-8	few	TGTGCCAGCAGCCCGGGGTGGGTGACGAACTATGGCTACACCTTC	CASSPGWVTNYGYTF
TRBJ2-3	-	TRBV19	-	TGTGCCAGTAACAAGGGTCCCCCAGATACGCAGTATTTT	CASNKGPPDTQYF
TRBJ1-5	-	TRBV20-1	many	TGCAGTGCTAGAGATCGGCTGGGCAATCAGCCCCAGCATTTT	CSARDRLGNQPQHF
TRBJ2-3	TRBD2	TRBV7-2	many	TGTGCCAGCAGCATGAGAACTAGCGGGGGGGCACATACGCAGTATTTT	CASSMRTSGGAHTQYF
TRBJ1-6	-	TRBV30	many	TGTGCCTGGAAGCGTACATCGGGTTCACCCCTCCACTTT	CAWKRTSGSPLHF
TRBJ2-7	TRBD2	TRBV12-3/TRBV12-4	few	TGTGCCAGCAGGGCTGGGACTAGCTTCGGCGAGCAGTACTTC	CASRAGTSFGEQYF
TRBJ1-2	TRBD1	TRBV15	many	TGTGCCACCAGCAGAGATACAGGGGGAAGTTATGGCTACACCTTC	CATSRDTGGSYGYTF
TRBJ2-1	TRBD2	TRBV5-1	few	TGCGCCAGCAGCTTGGAGCGGGAACGCAATGAGCAGTTCTTC	CASSLERERNEQFF
TRBJ2-6	-	TRBV19	few	TGTGCCAGTAGTCCCACGGACAGCTCTGGGGCCAACGTCCTGACTTTC	CASSPTDSSGANVLTF
TRBJ2-1	TRBD2	TRBV12-3/TRBV12-4	many	TGTGCCAGTGAGCCGGGACTAGCTTACAATGAGCAGTTCTTC	CASEPGLAYNEQFF
TRBJ1-2	TRBD1	TRBV7-8	many	TGTGCCAGCAGCCCGGGACAGGGGGTGTACTATGGCTACACCTTC	CASSPGQGVYYGYTF
TRBJ1-6	-	TRBV5-1	-	TGCGCCAGCAGCTATCGACAGTGGCAATCACCCCTCCACTTT	CASSYRQWQSPLHF
TRBJ2-1	TRBD2	TRBV20-1	many	TGCAGTGCTAGGCCTAGCGGGGGGATGGGAGGGGATGAGCAGTTCTTC	CSARPSGGMGGDEQFF
TRBJ1-2	TRBD1	TRBV7-2	many	TGTGCCAGCAGCTTAGCGTTGACAGGGGGCGATGGCTACACCTTC	CASSLALTGGDGYTF
TRBJ2-2	-	TRBV5-1	-	TGCGCCAGCAGCTTCGGAGTTAACACCGGGGAGCTGTTTTTT	CASSFGVNTGELFF
TRBJ1-1	-	TRBV30	many	TGTGCCGGCCGGGGCTGGGACACTGAAGCTTTCTTT	CAGRGWDTEAFF
TRBJ1-1	TRBD1	TRBV28	many	TGTGCCAGCAGTTTTAGCCAGGGGGCAATTTACACTGAAGCTTTCTTT	CASSFSQGAIYTEAFF
TRBJ2-1	-	TRBV30	many	TGTGCCTGGAGTGTGGCGAGTGTCTGGTTCTTC	CAWSVASVWFF
TRBJ2-5	-	TRBV7-9	-	TGTGCCAGCAGCTCCCGGTACTTC	CASSSRYF
TRBJ2-2	TRBD2	TRBV4-1	few	TGCGCCAGCAGCCAAGATGGGCTAGCGGGTTCAACCGGGGAGCTGTTTTTT	CASSQDGLAGSTGELFF
TRBJ1-1	-	TRBV7-3	many	TGTGCCAGCAGCTTCACCGGGGGGAAGGATGAAGCTTTCTTT	CASSFTGGKDEAFF
TRBJ2-1	-	TRBV6-6	many	TGTGCCAGCAGTTACGACAGAGCCCCTCCTTACAATGAGCAGTTCTTC	CASSYDRAPPYNEQFF
TRBJ2-7	-	TRBV11-2	many	TGTGCCAGCAGCGTCCCGCAGGGGGGATCCTACGAGCAGTACTTC	CASSVPQGGSYEQYF
TRBJ2-1	-	TRBV5-5	few	TGTGCCAGCACCGTGGCGGGCCCCCCCAATGAGCAGTTCTTC	CASTVAGPPNEQFF
TRBJ2-1	-	TRBV13	-	TGTGCCAGCAGCCCCTCCGCGACGGGTTACAATGAGCAGTTCTTC	CASSPSATGYNEQFF
TRBJ1-2	TRBD1	TRBV6-1	-	TGTGCCACCAAGGGAGGGGGCGCCGGGTATGGCTACACCTTC	CATKGGGAGYGYTF
TRBJ2-7	TRBD2	TRBV10-3	many	TGTGCCATCAGCACAACCCCGGGGGGAGGCTACGAGCAGTACTTC	CAISTTPGGGYEQYF
TRBJ2-1	-	TRBV27	many	TGTGCCAGCAGTTTATACCGCGGGGTTATCAACAATGAGCAGTTCTTC	CASSLYRGVINNEQFF
TRBJ2-1	TRBD1	TRBV28	many	TGTGCCAGCAGTTTAGGACAGGGGGCTGGTGAGCAGTTCTTC	CASSLGQGAGEQFF
TRBJ2-7	-	TRBV11-2	-	TGTGCCAGCGGCCTGACCCACGAGCAGTACTTC	CASGLTHEQYF
TRBJ1-1	TRBD1	TRBV6-2/TRBV6-3	once	TGTGCCAGCAGCAGTTTCGGGACAGCTGTTGGAACTAAAGCTTTCTTT	CASSSFGTAVGTKAFF